The clone carrying this T cell receptor beta chain was observed a few times. Its antigen is not known. The sample comes from a study of vaccination effects on CD4 cells after COVID-19. Antigen-specific CD4+ T cells were expanded with viral peptide pools in the ViraFEST assay before sequencing. Once cultured for approximately ten days, the cells underwent separation to obtain CD4+ T cells. Participants received two doses of either the BNT162b2 or mRNA-1273 vaccine. It was on days 3 and 7 that half the medium was replaced with IL-2 medium. This CDR3 spans 14 amino acids. From germline, CDR1 is SGHNT and CDR2 YYREEE (reference sequence). With 2 bases clipped from V and 8 bases from J, the junction kept 4 bases outside the gene matches. TCRdb's table, derived via immunoSEQ multiplex PCR, lists solely in-frame clones and lacks some. The sample contains roughly 63,000 clones, roughly three quarters of which appear only once.

Here the sequenced sample was CD4+ T cells from PBMCs cultured with HCoV-OC43 spike peptides, taken after COVID-19 vaccination. Specified subset: HCoV-OC43 spike overlapping peptide pool stimulation. The chain recombines TRBV5-4 with TRBJ1-6, with TRBD1 identical over 7 bases. This TCR was sampled from a human donor who received a COVID-19 vaccine. The CDR3 loop reads CASSLQGTDSPLHF. DNA of the CDR3: TGTGCCAGCAGCTTACAGGGGACGGATTCACCCCTCCACTTT.